Within the sample, the clone carrying this T cell receptor (beta chain) is medium-sized. TCRdb analysed the 5' RACE reads with MiXCR anew, one entry per CDR3 protein. There are around 77,000 distinct CDR3 sequences in the sample; 10% occur only once, and 6% to 8% lies in the top ten. The data are from a study of early T cells in non-severe SARS-CoV-2 infection. The CDR3 covers 15 residues. Germline-derived CDR1 and CDR2 are MNHEY and SVGAGI. Trimming at V came to 6 bases and at J to 1 base, leaving 5 bases not matched to a gene. This clonotype originated in an adult who was a healthcare worker with PCR-confirmed SARS-CoV-2 infection or an uninfected control (not recorded which). This chain uses TRBV6-5 with TRBJ2-2, with 7 bases matching TRBD2. Sequenced here: whole blood, sampled at baseline. The CDR3 coding sequence is TGTGCCAGCAGCCGAAGCGGGGAGAACACCGGGGAGCTGTTTTTT. Translated, it gives CASSRSGENTGELFF.